Shown below are 25 T cell receptor beta chains from a single sample sequenced in a study of OX40 agonist ivuxolimab in advanced cancers. Generated by immunoSEQ multiplex PCR, the TCRdb table keeps only in-frame clones and is missing some. The table shows roughly 99,000 clones, with around 93% occurring only once. The sequencing used CD4+ or CD8+ T cells sorted from blood, collected in a trial of the OX40 agonist ivuxolimab. Receptors were obtained from an adult with an advanced solid tumor such as melanoma, head and neck, liver or kidney cancer.

The rearrangement uses TRBV20-1 and TRBJ2-7, with D perhaps TRBD2 (5 bases). The V gene's germline CDR1 is DFQATT and CDR2 SNEGSKA (reference sequence). This CDR3 spans 11 amino acids. CDR3 nucleotides: TGCAGCTACCCGGGGTCCTACGAGCAGTACTTC. It specifies CSYPGSYEQYF.

The rearrangement links TRBV6-6 to TRBJ2-2; D tentatively reads TRBD1 or TRBD2 (6 bases each). This CDR3 has 15 residues. The ends were cut back, 5 bases at V and 4 bases at J, with 14 bases in the middle. Per the germline V gene, CDR1 is MNHNY and CDR2 is SVGAGI (reference sequence). The CDR3 DNA reads TGTGCCAGCAGTCCCGGGGGCGGTGGCACCGGGGAGCTGTTTTTT. Encoded protein: CASSPGGGGTGELFF.

Comment on this clone: The junction shows a germline mismatch at one end, possibly a read error. The chain links TRBV6-5 to TRBJ2-7; D unclear. In germline, CDR1 is MNHEY, CDR2 SVGAGI. The CDR3 covers 13 residues. The CDR3 DNA reads TGTGCCAGCAGTTACGTTGCCTACTACGGGCAGTACTTC. Protein: CASSYVAYYGQYF.

This clone occurred a few times. The chain is built from TRBV7-3 and TRBJ2-2; D is uncertain. This CDR3 spans 14 amino acids. From germline, CDR1 is SGHTA and CDR2 FQGTGA. Trimming left V 5 bases short and J 4 bases short, with 11 bases between. The CDR3 DNA is TGTGCCAGCAGCGCAGATGGGGTCACCGGGGAGCTGTTTTTT. As protein: CASSADGVTGELFF.

The gene calls are TRBV15 and TRBJ2-7, with D possibly called TRBD1 or TRBD2 (5 bases each). The V gene's germline CDR1 is LNHNV and CDR2 YYDKDF (reference sequence). Trimming took 1 base from V and 3 from J, leaving 13 bases between them. CDR3 size: 15 residues. The CDR3 DNA reads TGTGCCACCAGCAGAGCTCCAGGGACGGGCTACGAGCAGTACTTC. Residues: CATSRAPGTGYEQYF.

V is TRBV12-5 and J is TRBJ2-7, with TRBD1 matching over 11 bases. There are 15 residues in the CDR3. V lost 5 bases, J lost 1 base, and 4 bases stayed unmatched. Looked up from germline, CDR1 is LGHNT and CDR2 is FRNRAP. The CDR3 is CASGPGTGGSYEQYF. In nucleotides, the CDR3 is TGTGCTAGTGGTCCCGGGACAGGGGGGTCCTACGAGCAGTACTTC.

The rearrangement joins TRBV28 to TRBJ2-2; 7 nucleotides line up with TRBD1. The CDR3 runs 16 residues. J gave up 3 bases and V 6 bases, and 10 bases lay outside the gene matches. Germline V lookup: CDR1 MDHEN, CDR2 SYDVKM. The CDR3 DNA is TGTGCCAGCAGCCCGGACAGGCCGGGGTACACCGGGGAGCTGTTTTTT. Translated, it gives CASSPDRPGYTGELFF.

The CDR3 loop is CASSPDRAQDEQYF. The CDR3, as DNA: TGTGCCAGCAGCCCGGACAGGGCTCAGGACGAGCAGTACTTC. The chain has TRBV7-2 and TRBJ2-7; TRBD1 matches 8 bases. The V gene end was trimmed by 5 bases and the J gene end by 5 bases; junction bases not matched to a gene: 8. The CDR3 has 14 residues. CDR1 is SGHTA and CDR2 is FQGNSA in the germline V gene.

Remarks on this clone: Germline and junction disagree at one end, which may indicate a read error. This rearrangement joins TRBV6-6 to TRBJ2-7; 8 nucleotides match TRBD1. Germline V gene lookup returns CDR1 MNHNY and CDR2 SVGAGI (reference sequence). The CDR3 runs 13 residues. CDR3 bases: TGTGCCAGCAGTTCCTCTCGACAGGGGACGGAGCACTTC. Translating it yields CASSSSRQGTEHF.

The chain employs TRBV7-9 and TRBJ2-2; 7 nucleotides agree with TRBD2. Germline assignment: CDR1 SEHNR and CDR2 FQNEAQ (reference sequence). CDR3 size: 15 residues. Trimming cost V 8 bases and J 1 base; bases outside gene matches: 7. CDR3 loop: CASQTTGGNTGELFF. The CDR3 DNA reads as TGTGCCAGCCAAACTACGGGAGGGAACACCGGGGAGCTGTTTTTT.

The rearrangement links TRBV6-1 to TRBJ2-3; 9 nucleotides agree with TRBD2. CDR1 MNHNS and CDR2 SASEGT come from the germline V gene. Trimming at V came to 6 bases and at J to 6 bases, leaving 7 bases not matched to a gene. The CDR3 spans 14 residues. CDR3 coding DNA: TGTGCCAGCAGATTAGCGGGAGCGTGGGATACGCAGTATTTT. This translates into CASRLAGAWDTQYF.

The chain recombines TRBV7-3 with TRBJ1-5; D is unclear. The CDR3 runs 13 residues. Germline loops: CDR1 SGHTA, CDR2 FQGTGA. The V end was cut by 0 bases, the J end by 2 bases, with 2 bases between. CDR3: CASSLTGNQPQHF. Written as DNA, the CDR3 is TGTGCCAGCAGCTTAACGGGCAATCAGCCCCAGCATTTT.

The chain couples TRBV5-1 to TRBJ1-3; no firm D call. Trimming removed 0 bases at V and 5 bases at J, with 6 bases between. The CDR3 totals 13 residues. CDR1 is SGHRS and CDR2 is YFSETQ in the germline V gene. Here the CDR3 DNA reads TGCGCCAGCAGCTTGGATGAAAGAAACACCATATATTTT. Amino acids: CASSLDERNTIYF.

The J gene is TRBJ1-5, the V gene TRBV19, with TRBD1 as a possible D gene (5 bases). Trimming took 9 bases from V and 1 from J, leaving 10 bases between them. The length of the CDR3 is 13 residues. CDR1 and CDR2 (germline): LNHDA, SQIVND (reference sequence). The CDR3 reads CASHRGSNQPQHF. CDR3 nucleotides: TGTGCCAGCCACCGGGGGAGCAATCAGCCCCAGCATTTT.

This rearrangement joins TRBV2 to TRBJ2-7, with a tentative D call TRBD1 (6 bases). The CDR3 contains 12 residues. V was trimmed by 6 bases and J by 3 bases, leaving 9 bases between them. Per the germline V gene, CDR1 is SNHLY and CDR2 is FYNNEI. The CDR3 sequence: CASSPRGYEQYF. The DNA for the CDR3 is TGTGCCAGCAGCCCCAGGGGCTACGAGCAGTACTTC.

V is TRBV7-9 and J is TRBJ2-1; 7 bases agree with TRBD1. There are 14 residues in the CDR3. Losses at the gene ends were 1 base for V and 7 bases for J; bases not matched to a gene: 4. The germline V gene encodes CDR1 SEHNR and CDR2 FQNEAQ (reference sequence). For the CDR3, the DNA is TGTGCCAGCAGCTTAGGGACAGGCGTAAATGAGCAGTTCTTC. Its protein is CASSLGTGVNEQFF.

This chain uses TRBV5-1 with TRBJ1-1; D unresolved. The V gene lost 0 bases and the J gene lost 3 bases, with 9 bases spanning the gap. The CDR3 extends over 14 amino acids. Germline assignment: CDR1 SGHRS and CDR2 YFSETQ. CDR3 nucleotides: TGCGCCAGCAGCTTGGGGCTTACCGACACTGAAGCTTTCTTT. Translation: CASSLGLTDTEAFF.

The V gene is TRBV6-5, the J gene TRBJ1-2; the D gene is possibly TRBD1 (5 bases). V gave up 0 bases and J gave up 4 bases, with 9 bases separating them. The CDR3 extends over 14 amino acids. CDR1 and CDR2 (germline): MNHEY, SVGAGI. DNA for the CDR3: TGTGCCAGCAGTTACTCGGGGGTTTCCTATGGCTACACCTTC. It translates to CASSYSGVSYGYTF.

The chain's CDR3 is CASIERNTGELFF. In DNA form, the CDR3 reads TGTGCCAGTATAGAGAGAAACACCGGGGAGCTGTTTTTT. V gene TRBV19 combines with J gene TRBJ2-2; D ambiguous. Germline lookup yields CDR1 LNHDA and CDR2 SQIVND (reference sequence). CDR3 length: 13 amino acids. V was clipped by 7 bases and J by 2 bases, with 8 bases between them.

This sequence joins TRBV7-8 and TRBJ1-5; D ambiguous. The CDR3 is made up of 14 amino acids. In germline, CDR1 is SGHVS, CDR2 FQNEAQ. Trimming removed 3 bases at V and 0 bases at J, with 6 bases between. Here the CDR3 reads CASSFGNSNQPQHF. The CDR3 DNA is TGTGCCAGCAGCTTTGGAAATAGCAATCAGCCCCAGCATTTT.

This chain links TRBV7-3 with TRBJ1-2; 9 bases are shared with TRBD1. Per the germline V gene, CDR1 is SGHTA and CDR2 is FQGTGA. The ends lost 5 bases at V and 0 bases at J; junction bases unmatched: 7. The CDR3 covers 16 residues. The CDR3 here is CASSPGQGTSNYGYTF. Here the CDR3 DNA reads TGTGCCAGCAGCCCGGGACAGGGAACCTCTAACTATGGCTACACCTTC.

The chain uses TRBV28 and TRBJ2-3, with D perhaps TRBD2 (5 bases). The CDR3 runs 15 residues. Trimming shortened V by 10 bases and J by 0 bases, and 17 bases separated the two germline ends. Germline CDR1 MDHEN, CDR2 SYDVKM. CDR3 DNA: TGTGCCATCCAAGGAGGCAGCCCTAGCACAGATACGCAGTATTTT. It specifies CAIQGGSPSTDTQYF.

V and J are TRBV6-4 and TRBJ2-1, with D perhaps matching TRBD2 (5 bases). There are 13 residues in the CDR3. The V gene's germline CDR1 is MRHNA and CDR2 SNTAGT. Trimming took 3 bases from V and 5 from J, leaving 8 bases between them. The CDR3: CASSDTRDNEQFF. In DNA, the CDR3 is TGTGCCAGCAGTGATACGCGGGACAATGAGCAGTTCTTC.

The genes are TRBV9 and TRBJ1-2; D perhaps matches TRBD1 (5 bases). Germline V CDR1 and CDR2: SGDLS, YYNGEE. The CDR3 runs 14 residues. Trimming shortened V by 0 bases and J by 4 bases, and 10 bases separated the two germline ends. As DNA, the CDR3 is TGTGCCAGCAGCGTAGTGACAGCGAGCTATGGCTACACCTTC. Encoded protein: CASSVVTASYGYTF.

Of note for this clone: At one end the junction does not follow the germline gene, possibly because of a read error. The V and J genes are TRBV7-7 and TRBJ2-1, with 8 positions matching TRBD1. This CDR3 contains 15 residues. Germline V lookup: CDR1 SSHAT, CDR2 FNYEAQ (reference sequence). The CDR3 DNA reads as TGTGCTAGCAGCTTAGGGGACAGGTCCTACAATGAGCAGTTCTTC. This sequence encodes CASSLGDRSYNEQFF.